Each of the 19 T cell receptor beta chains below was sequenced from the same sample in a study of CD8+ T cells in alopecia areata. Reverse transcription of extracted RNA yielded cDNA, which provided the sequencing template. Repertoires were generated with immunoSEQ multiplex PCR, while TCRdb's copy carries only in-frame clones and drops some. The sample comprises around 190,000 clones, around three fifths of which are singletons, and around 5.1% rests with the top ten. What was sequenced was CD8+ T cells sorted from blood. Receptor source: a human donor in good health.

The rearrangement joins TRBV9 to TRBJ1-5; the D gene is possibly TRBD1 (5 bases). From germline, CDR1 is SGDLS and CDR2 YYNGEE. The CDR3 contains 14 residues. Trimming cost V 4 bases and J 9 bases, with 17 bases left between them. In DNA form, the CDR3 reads TGTGCCAGCAGCTCCTGGGACGGGGGTCGGCCCCAGCATTTT. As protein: CASSSWDGGRPQHF.

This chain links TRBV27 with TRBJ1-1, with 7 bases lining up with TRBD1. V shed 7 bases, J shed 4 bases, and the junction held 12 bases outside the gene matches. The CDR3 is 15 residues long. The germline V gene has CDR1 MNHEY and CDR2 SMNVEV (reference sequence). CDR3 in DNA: TGTGCCAGCATCGATAAAGGGGGCATGAGCACTGAAGCTTTCTTT. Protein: CASIDKGGMSTEAFF.

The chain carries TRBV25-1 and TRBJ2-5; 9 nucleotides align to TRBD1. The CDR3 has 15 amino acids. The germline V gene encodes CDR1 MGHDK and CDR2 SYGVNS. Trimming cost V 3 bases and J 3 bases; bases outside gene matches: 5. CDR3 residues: CASSDSRDREETQYF. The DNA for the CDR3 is TGTGCCAGCAGTGACTCGAGGGACAGGGAAGAGACCCAGTACTTC.

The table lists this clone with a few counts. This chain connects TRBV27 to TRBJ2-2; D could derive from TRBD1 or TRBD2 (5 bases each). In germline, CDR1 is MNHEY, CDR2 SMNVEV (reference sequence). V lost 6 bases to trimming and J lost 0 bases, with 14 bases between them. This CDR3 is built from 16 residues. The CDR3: CASSEVRGPNTGELFF. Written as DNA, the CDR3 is TGTGCCAGCAGCGAAGTTCGGGGCCCGAACACCGGGGAGCTGTTTTTT.

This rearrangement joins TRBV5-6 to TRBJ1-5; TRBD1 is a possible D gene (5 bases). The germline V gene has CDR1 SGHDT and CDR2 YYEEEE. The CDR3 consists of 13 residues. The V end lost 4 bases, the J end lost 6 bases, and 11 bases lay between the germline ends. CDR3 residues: CASSAQGFQPQHF. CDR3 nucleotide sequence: TGTGCCAGCAGCGCGCAGGGTTTTCAGCCCCAGCATTTT.

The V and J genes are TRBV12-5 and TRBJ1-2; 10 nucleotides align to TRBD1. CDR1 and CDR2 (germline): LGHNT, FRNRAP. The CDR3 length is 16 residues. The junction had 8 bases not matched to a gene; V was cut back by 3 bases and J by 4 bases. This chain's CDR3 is CASGFHSGQGSYGYTF. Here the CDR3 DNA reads TGTGCTAGTGGTTTTCATTCGGGACAGGGGTCCTATGGCTACACCTTC. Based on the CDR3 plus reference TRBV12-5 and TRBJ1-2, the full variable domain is DARVTQTPRHKVTEMGQEVTMRCQPILGHNTVFWYRQTMMQGLELLAYFRNRAPLDDSGMPKDRFSAEMPDATLATLKIQPSEPRDSAVYFCASGFHSGQGSYGYTFGSGTRLTVV.

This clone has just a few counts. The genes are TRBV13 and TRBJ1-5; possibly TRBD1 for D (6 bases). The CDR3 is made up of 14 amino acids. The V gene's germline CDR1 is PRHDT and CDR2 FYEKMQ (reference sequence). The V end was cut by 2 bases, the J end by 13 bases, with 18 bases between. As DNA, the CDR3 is TGTGCCAGCAGCTTAAGGGGGGCGGACCGGGTACAGCATTTT. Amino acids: CASSLRGADRVQHF.

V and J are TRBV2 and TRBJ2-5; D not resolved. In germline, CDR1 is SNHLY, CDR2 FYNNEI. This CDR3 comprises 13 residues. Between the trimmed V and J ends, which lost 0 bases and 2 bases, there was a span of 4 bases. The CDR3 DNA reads TGTGCCAGCAGTGAAGCGGCGCAAGAGACCCAGTACTTC. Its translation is CASSEAAQETQYF.

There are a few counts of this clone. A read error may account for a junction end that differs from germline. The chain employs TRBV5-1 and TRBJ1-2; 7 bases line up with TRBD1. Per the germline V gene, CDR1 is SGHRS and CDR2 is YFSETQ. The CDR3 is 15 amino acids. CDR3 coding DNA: TGCGCCAGCACCTTGGGACAGAACCCTAACTATGGCTACACCTTC. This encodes CASTLGQNPNYGYTF. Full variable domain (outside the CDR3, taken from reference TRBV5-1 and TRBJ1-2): KAGVTQTPRYLIKTRGQQVTLSCSPISGHRSVSWYQQTPGQGLQFLFEYFSETQRNKGNFPGRFSGRQFSNSRSEMNVSTLELGDSALYLCASTLGQNPNYGYTFGSGTRLTVV.

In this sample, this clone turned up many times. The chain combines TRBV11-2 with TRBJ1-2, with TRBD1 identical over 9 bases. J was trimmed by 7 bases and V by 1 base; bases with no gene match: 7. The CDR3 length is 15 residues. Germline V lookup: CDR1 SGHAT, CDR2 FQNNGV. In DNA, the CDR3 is TGTGCCAGCAGCTTAGGAGGGACAGGGACGCGTGGCTACACCTTC. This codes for CASSLGGTGTRGYTF.

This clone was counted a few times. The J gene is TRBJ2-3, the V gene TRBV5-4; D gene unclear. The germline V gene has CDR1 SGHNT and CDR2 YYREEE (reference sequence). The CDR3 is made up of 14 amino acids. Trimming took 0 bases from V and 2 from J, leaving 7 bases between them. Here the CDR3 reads CASSLGLVTDTQYF. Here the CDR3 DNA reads TGTGCCAGCAGCTTGGGACTCGTCACAGATACGCAGTATTTT.

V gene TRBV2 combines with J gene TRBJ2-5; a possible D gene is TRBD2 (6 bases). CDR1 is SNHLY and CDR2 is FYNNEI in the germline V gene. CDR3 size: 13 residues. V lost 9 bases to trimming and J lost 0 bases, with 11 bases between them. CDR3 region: CARGGSNQETQYF. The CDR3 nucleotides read TGTGCCAGGGGGGGATCCAACCAAGAGACCCAGTACTTC.

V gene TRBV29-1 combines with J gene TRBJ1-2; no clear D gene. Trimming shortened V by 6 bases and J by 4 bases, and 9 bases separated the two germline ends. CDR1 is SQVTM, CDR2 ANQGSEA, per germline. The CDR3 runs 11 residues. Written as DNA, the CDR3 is TGCAGCGTCCCCGGAATCTATGGCTACACCTTC. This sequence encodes CSVPGIYGYTF.

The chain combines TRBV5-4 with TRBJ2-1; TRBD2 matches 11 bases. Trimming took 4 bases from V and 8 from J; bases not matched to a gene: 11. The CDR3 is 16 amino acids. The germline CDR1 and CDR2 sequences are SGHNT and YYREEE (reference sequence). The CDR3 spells CASSQDIAGGPDEQFF. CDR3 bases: TGTGCCAGCAGCCAAGATATAGCGGGGGGGCCAGATGAGCAGTTCTTC.

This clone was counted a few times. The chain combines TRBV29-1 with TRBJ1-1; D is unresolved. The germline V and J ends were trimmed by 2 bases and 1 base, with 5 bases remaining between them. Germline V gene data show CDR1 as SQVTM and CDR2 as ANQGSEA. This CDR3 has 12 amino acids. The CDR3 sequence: CSVEIGNTEAFF. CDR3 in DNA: TGCAGCGTTGAAATCGGGAACACTGAAGCTTTCTTT. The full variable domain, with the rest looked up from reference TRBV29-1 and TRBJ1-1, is SAVISQKPSRDICQRGTSLTIQCQVDSQVTMMFWYRQQPGQSLTLIATANQGSEATYESGFVIDKFPISRPNLTFSTLTVSNMSPEDSSIYLCSVEIGNTEAFFGQGTRLTVV.

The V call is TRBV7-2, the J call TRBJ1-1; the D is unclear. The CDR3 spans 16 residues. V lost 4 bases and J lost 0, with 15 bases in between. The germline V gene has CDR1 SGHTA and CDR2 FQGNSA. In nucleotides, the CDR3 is TGTGCCAGCAGCTCAGGCTCGAGAGGTATGAACACTGAAGCTTTCTTT. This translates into CASSSGSRGMNTEAFF.

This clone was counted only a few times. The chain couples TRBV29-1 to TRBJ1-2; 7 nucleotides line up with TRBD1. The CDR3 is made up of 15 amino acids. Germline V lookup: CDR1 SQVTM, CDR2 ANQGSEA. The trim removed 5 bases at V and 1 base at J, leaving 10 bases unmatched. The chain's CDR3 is CSVLGRDSLNYGYTF. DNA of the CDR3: TGCAGCGTTCTTGGCCGGGACAGCCTTAACTATGGCTACACCTTC.

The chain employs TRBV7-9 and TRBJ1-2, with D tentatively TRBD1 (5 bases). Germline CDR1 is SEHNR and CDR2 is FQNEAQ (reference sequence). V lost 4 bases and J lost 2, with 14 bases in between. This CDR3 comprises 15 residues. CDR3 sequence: CASSWGSGGNYGYTF. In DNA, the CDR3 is TGTGCCAGCAGCTGGGGGAGTGGTGGGAACTATGGCTACACCTTC.

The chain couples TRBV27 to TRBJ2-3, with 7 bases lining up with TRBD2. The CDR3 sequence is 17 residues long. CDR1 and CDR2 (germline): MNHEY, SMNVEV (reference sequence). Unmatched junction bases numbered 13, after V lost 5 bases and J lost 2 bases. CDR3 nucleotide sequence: TGTGCCAGCAGTCCCAGGACGGAGCGGGGACCCACAGATACGCAGTATTTT. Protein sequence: CASSPRTERGPTDTQYF.